This T cell receptor (beta chain) came from a study of cytomegalovirus exposure and HLA in healthy donors. Background on the study: About 180 million T cells yielded 90 million to 130 million unique TCR beta sequences, as an earlier analysis found.

About this clone itself: Antigen unknown.

The CDR3 length is 15 residues. The V and J ends lost 6 bases and 3 bases, in that order; junction bases with no gene match: 4. Germline lookup yields CDR1 KGHSH and CDR2 LQKENI. Whole-study results and caveats: When the data were analyzed later, several of the most significant clusters appeared to be linked to common viral pathogens.

13 Jbeta primers and 60 Vbeta primers were used for the PCR. Original processing methods: In a later analysis, roughly 10 million of tens of millions of unique beta chains occurred in at least two donors. TCRdb keeps only in-frame clones here, not all; method: immunoSEQ multiplex PCR. The V and J calls and clone size are taken from that table; D and trimming were inferred from the DNA. The sample includes about 150,000 clones, roughly three quarters of them seen just once. Input material: PBMCs. The chain employs TRBV18 and TRBJ1-5; 11 bases map to TRBD1. The receptor was derived from a woman aged 50 to 65 in good health and CMV-seropositive. In nucleotides, the CDR3 is TGTGCCAGCTCCCGGACAGGGGGCTACAATCAGCCCCAGCATTTT. Residues: CASSRTGGYNQPQHF. The entire variable domain, with the rest obtained from reference TRBV18 and TRBJ1-5, is as follows: NAGVMQNPRHLVRRRGQEARLRCSPMKGHSHVYWYRQLPEEGLKFMVYLQKENIIDESGMPKERFSAEFPKEGPSILRIQQVVRGDSAAYFCASSRTGGYNQPQHFGDGTRLSIL.